This TCR beta chain was obtained from a study of Ad26.COV2.S vaccination and SARS-CoV-2 variants. At the level of the study: Donor was assigned to the Ad26.COV2.S arm of trial COV1001.

V was trimmed by 0 bases and J by 8 bases, leaving 13 bases between them. The CDR3 extends over 14 amino acids. CDR1 and CDR2 from the germline V gene are SGHDN and FVKESK. To note about this clone: Its antigen is as yet unknown.

Described treatment: about 20 received Ad26.COV2.S at low or high dose, single or two shots; a few received placebo; per-sample allocation not given. Vaccine and placebo recipients were sampled on day 63 after the first injection. Donation came from an adult in Boston who was aged 18-55 years. Built on an Ad26 vector, the vaccine expressed Wuhan-strain SARS-CoV-2 spike. Findings and limits, study-wide: Breadth of non-spike TCRs did not differ between vaccinees and placebo recipients.

Libraries were prepared by immunoSEQ multiplex PCR; TCRdb keeps only in-frame clonotypes and omits some of them. The table has 380,000 or so clones, around four fifths seen once. The TCR comes from a person between 18 and 59 years old who received the Ad26.COV2.S COVID-19 vaccine or a placebo. The source material was peripheral blood, sampled in a trial of Ad26.COV2.S vaccine versus placebo. The chain uses TRBV14 and TRBJ1-2; D remains unclear. In DNA, the CDR3 is TGTGCCAGCAGCCAAGATCGTCTGAGTTTCGGCTACACCTTC. Translated, it gives CASSQDRLSFGYTF. Full variable domain (rest looked up from reference TRBV14 and TRBJ1-2): EAGVTQFPSHSVIEKGQTVTLRCDPISGHDNLYWYRRVMGKEIKFLLHFVKESKQDESGMPNNRFLAERTGGTYSTLKVQPAELEDSGVYFCASSQDRLSFGYTFGSGTRLTVV.